The 27 T cell receptor beta chains below were found in one sample sequenced in a study of T cell responses to AZD1222 COVID-19 vaccine. Only in-frame clones appear in the TCRdb table, and some are missing; sequencing was by immunoSEQ multiplex PCR. The sample has approximately 150,000 clones, about 82% seen once. The source was peripheral blood, collected 28 days after the second AZD1222 dose. Receptors originate from an adult who received the AZD1222 COVID-19 vaccine.

The V call is TRBV27, the J call TRBJ2-7; tentative D call: TRBD2 (6 bases). V dropped 3 bases and J dropped 5 bases, with 11 bases sitting between them. CDR1 is MNHEY, CDR2 SMNVEV, per germline (reference sequence). The CDR3 is 13 residues long. CDR3 DNA: TGTGCCAGCAGTTTCGGGGGATCCCACGAGCAGTACTTC. Translation gives CASSFGGSHEQYF.

The V and J genes are TRBV18 and TRBJ1-2; D is undetermined. V gave up 1 base and J gave up 6 bases, with 12 bases separating them. Germline values: CDR1 KGHSH, CDR2 LQKENI. This CDR3 spans 14 amino acids. The chain's CDR3 is CASSPQRVENGYTF. The CDR3, as DNA: TGTGCCAGCTCACCACAGAGAGTAGAGAATGGCTACACCTTC.

The rearrangement joins TRBV30 to TRBJ1-1, with 7 bases that match TRBD1. With 4 bases clipped from V and 7 bases from J, the junction kept 9 bases outside the gene matches. This CDR3 is 13 amino acids long. Germline CDR1 GTSNPN, CDR2 SVGIG (reference sequence). CDR3 coding DNA: TGTGCCTGGAACCCAGGGAGGGGGCTTGAAGCTTTCTTT. It yields the protein CAWNPGRGLEAFF.

The rearrangement joins TRBV27 to TRBJ2-1; 13 bases agree with TRBD2. Germline V CDR1 and CDR2: MNHEY, SMNVEV (reference sequence). This CDR3 spans 19 amino acids. The junction had 11 bases not matched to a gene; V was cut back by 6 bases and J by 0 bases. CDR3 residues: CASRPPGLAGRPSYNEQFF. Here the CDR3 DNA reads TGTGCCAGCAGGCCCCCGGGACTAGCGGGGCGGCCCTCCTACAATGAGCAGTTCTTC.

This sequence joins TRBV7-9 and TRBJ1-1; D uncertain. Between the trimmed V and J ends, which lost 1 base and 4 bases, there was a span of 13 bases. Germline CDR1 is SEHNR and CDR2 is FQNEAQ (reference sequence). This CDR3 is built from 15 residues. CDR3: CASSLVPQEGTEAFF. The CDR3 DNA reads TGTGCCAGCAGCTTAGTGCCCCAGGAGGGCACTGAAGCTTTCTTT.

J is TRBJ2-2 and V is TRBV5-4; 10 bases agree with TRBD2. Trimming removed 5 bases from V and 1 base from J; junction bases left unmatched: 2. The CDR3 runs 15 residues. The germline CDR1 and CDR2 sequences are SGHNT and YYREEE (reference sequence). CDR3: CASSASGGNTGELFF. The CDR3, as DNA: TGTGCCAGCAGTGCTAGCGGGGGGAACACCGGGGAGCTGTTTTTT.

V is TRBV30 and J is TRBJ2-1, with 8 bases identical to TRBD2. This CDR3 contains 15 residues. CDR1 GTSNPN and CDR2 SVGIG come from the germline V gene (reference sequence). J lost 3 bases, V lost 4 bases, and 8 bases had no gene match. This CDR3 reads CAWILPGGRYNEQFF. CDR3 nucleotide sequence: TGTGCCTGGATTCTCCCGGGGGGGCGCTACAATGAGCAGTTCTTC.

Only a few counts were recorded for this clone. The rearrangement links TRBV7-2 to TRBJ1-2; D call uncertain. From germline, CDR1 is SGHTA and CDR2 FQGNSA. V lost 2 bases and J lost 8, with 18 bases in between. The CDR3 is made up of 15 amino acids. The CDR3 protein is CASSLKLVTVVGYTF. The CDR3 region has the DNA TGTGCCAGCAGCTTAAAACTTGTGACGGTTGTGGGCTACACCTTC. Looking up the rest from reference TRBV7-2 and TRBJ1-2 gives the full variable domain: GAGVSQSPSNKVTEKGKDVELRCDPISGHTALYWYRQSLGQGLEFLIYFQGNSAPDKSGLPSDRFSAERTGGSVSTLTIQRTQQEDSAVYLCASSLKLVTVVGYTFGSGTRLTVV.

This chain links TRBV5-1 with TRBJ2-1; 8 bases align to TRBD2. V gave up 2 bases and J gave up 4 bases; unmatched junction bases: 2. From germline, CDR1 is SGHRS and CDR2 YFSETQ. The CDR3 runs 14 residues. CDR3 loop: CASSLTSGYNEQFF. In nucleotides, the CDR3 is TGCGCCAGCAGCTTAACTAGCGGTTACAATGAGCAGTTCTTC.

This chain links TRBV7-9 with TRBJ2-7; TRBD1 matches 9 bases. Trimming removed 4 bases from V and 5 bases from J; junction bases left unmatched: 6. In germline, CDR1 is SEHNR, CDR2 FQNEAQ (reference sequence). The CDR3 is 14 residues long. The CDR3: CASSWGQGLDEQYF. CDR3 coding DNA: TGTGCCAGCAGCTGGGGACAGGGTTTAGACGAGCAGTACTTC.

V gene TRBV13 combines with J gene TRBJ2-7; TRBD1 might be the D (5 bases). This CDR3 is built from 15 residues. Trimming took 4 bases from V and 2 from J, leaving 15 bases between them. CDR1 is PRHDT, CDR2 FYEKMQ, per germline (reference sequence). Here the CDR3 DNA reads TGTGCCAGCAGCTCAACAGGTAGGGCCACCTACGAGCAGTACTTC. Amino acids: CASSSTGRATYEQYF.

This chain uses TRBV2 with TRBJ2-3; D gene ambiguous. The germline V gene has CDR1 SNHLY and CDR2 FYNNEI. V gave up 0 bases and J gave up 3 bases, with 10 bases separating them. CDR3 length: 15 residues. CDR3 region: CASSEALVLTDTQYF. The CDR3 DNA follows: TGTGCCAGCAGTGAAGCGCTGGTCCTGACAGATACGCAGTATTTT.

This chain connects TRBV5-6 to TRBJ1-1; D remains ambiguous. Germline assignment: CDR1 SGHDT and CDR2 YYEEEE. The CDR3 extends over 14 amino acids. The V and J ends lost 5 bases and 4 bases respectively, with 15 bases between them. The CDR3 DNA reads as TGTGCCAGCAGGTTGCAGACCGGGAGCACTGAAGCTTTCTTT. Its protein is CASRLQTGSTEAFF.

The chain has TRBV23-1 and TRBJ2-4; D assignment may be TRBD1 or TRBD2 (6 bases each). TRBV23-1 is known as an ORF, though its function is uncertain. CDR3 length equals 15 residues. Trimming took off 8 bases at V and 2 bases at J, with 16 bases between the two ends. CDR3: CASQPGGATKNIQYF. The CDR3 DNA is TGCGCCAGCCAACCCGGGGGCGCGACCAAAAACATTCAGTACTTC.

This sequence joins TRBV10-2 and TRBJ1-3, with D hard to call. Trimming took off 7 bases at V and 0 bases at J, with 10 bases between the two ends. The CDR3 contains 14 residues. Germline CDR1 reads WSHSY; CDR2 reads SAAADI. In DNA form, the CDR3 reads TGCGCCAGCAAGGAGATTAGCTCTGGAAACACCATATATTTT. Its translation: CASKEISSGNTIYF.

The V and J genes are TRBV7-9 and TRBJ2-7, with 7 bases matching TRBD1. The V and J ends lost 4 bases and 5 bases, in that order; junction bases with no gene match: 8. This CDR3 has 14 amino acids. CDR1 and CDR2 from the germline V gene are SEHNR and FQNEAQ (reference sequence). CDR3 protein: CASSSGQGVDEQYF. The CDR3 DNA reads as TGTGCCAGCAGCTCCGGGCAGGGGGTAGACGAGCAGTACTTC.

With regard to this clone: Other DNA sequences of this sample code for an identical CDR3. The V and J genes are TRBV28 and TRBJ2-7; 9 bases map to TRBD1. This CDR3 is built from 16 residues. The J segment lost 4 bases and the V segment lost 6 bases, leaving 13 bases of the junction unmatched. Germline lookup yields CDR1 MDHEN and CDR2 SYDVKM. This CDR3 is CASSFSRGQGSYEQYF. The CDR3 DNA reads TGTGCCAGCAGCTTCTCGAGGGGACAGGGATCGTACGAGCAGTACTTC.

The chain has TRBV5-8 and TRBJ2-5, with D perhaps TRBD2 (5 bases). Germline CDR1 is SGHTS and CDR2 is YDEGEE. CDR3 length equals 14 residues. Deletions cut 7 bases from V and 5 bases from J, with 18 bases between. The CDR3 DNA reads as TGTGCCAGCCAAGTTGTTGTAGCGCGGGAGACCCAGTACTTC. This translates into CASQVVVARETQYF.

This chain connects TRBV4-2 to TRBJ1-1; D is possibly TRBD1 (5 bases). V lost 0 bases to trimming and J lost 5 bases, with 13 bases between them. Germline CDR1 LGHNA, CDR2 YNFKEQ. The CDR3 length is 15 residues. Here the CDR3 DNA reads TGTGCCAGCAGCCAAGACCCCGGGGCGGGGACTGAAGCTTTCTTT. The encoded protein is CASSQDPGAGTEAFF.

The J gene is TRBJ1-5, the V gene TRBV2; 12 bases line up with TRBD1. The CDR3 spans 18 residues. Trimming took 7 bases from V and 5 from J; bases not matched to a gene: 15. CDR1 and CDR2 from the germline V gene are SNHLY and FYNNEI. CDR3 residues: CASTPGWDRGPRDQPQHF. In DNA form, the CDR3 reads TGTGCCAGCACCCCTGGGTGGGACAGGGGGCCCCGAGATCAGCCCCAGCATTTT.

The genes are TRBV18 and TRBJ2-1; 12 nucleotides line up with TRBD2. The CDR3 is 16 amino acids. The germline CDR1 and CDR2 sequences are KGHSH and LQKENI. V was pared by 5 bases and J by 6 bases, with 8 bases of the junction left unmatched. In DNA form, the CDR3 reads TGTGCCAGCTCATCCCTGACTAGCGGGAGAGGCAATGAGCAGTTCTTC. This sequence encodes CASSSLTSGRGNEQFF.

The rearrangement joins TRBV5-5 to TRBJ1-2; 9 bases agree with TRBD1. Germline CDR1 and CDR2: SGHKS and YYEKEE (reference sequence). After removal of 3 bases from V and 7 bases from J, the junction contained 10 bases not matched to a gene. The CDR3 length is 15 residues. CDR3 coding DNA: TGTGCCAGCAGCTGGGTTCAAGGGACAGGGTTTGGCTACACCTTC. It specifies CASSWVQGTGFGYTF. Full variable domain (remainder filled in from reference TRBV5-5 and TRBJ1-2): DAGVTQSPTHLIKTRGQQVTLRCSPISGHKSVSWYQQVLGQGPQFIFQYYEKEERGRGNFPDRFSARQFPNYSSELNVNALLLGDSALYLCASSWVQGTGFGYTFGSGTRLTVV.

V gene TRBV4-2 combines with J gene TRBJ2-1; 7 bases align to TRBD2. CDR3 length: 17 amino acids. Germline V lookup: CDR1 LGHNA, CDR2 YNFKEQ. V trimming: 0 bases; J trimming: 3 bases; junction bases outside the gene matches: 8. The CDR3 DNA sequence: TGTGCCAGCAGCCAAGAGATTCGGGGGGATGGCTACAATGAGCAGTTCTTC. It codes for CASSQEIRGDGYNEQFF.

The chain has TRBV10-3 and TRBJ1-5; weak D call: TRBD1 (5 bases). CDR3 size: 14 residues. V was pared by 3 bases and J by 7 bases, with 13 bases between. Germline CDR1 and CDR2: ENHRY and SYGVKD. CDR3 amino acids: CAISESGAGQPQHF. DNA for the CDR3: TGTGCCATCAGTGAAAGTGGGGCTGGGCAGCCCCAGCATTTT.

V is TRBV4-1 and J is TRBJ1-3; 9 positions agree with TRBD1. V dropped 1 base and J dropped 1; count of bases not matched to a gene: 20. CDR3 length: 22 amino acids. Germline lookup yields CDR1 MGHRA and CDR2 YSYEKL. The CDR3 coding sequence is TGCGCCAGCAGCCAAGCCCCACCCCACCCAATGACTGGACAGGGGTCTGGAAACACCATATATTTT. Amino acids: CASSQAPPHPMTGQGSGNTIYF.

The V and J genes are TRBV7-9 and TRBJ2-7, with D uncertain. Trimming cost V 5 bases and J 5 bases, with 16 bases left between them. Germline V gene lookup returns CDR1 SEHNR and CDR2 FQNEAQ (reference sequence). The CDR3 is 14 residues long. The CDR3 nucleotides are TGTGCCAGCAGCACACCAGGTAACGGAAACGAGCAGTACTTC. Translation: CASSTPGNGNEQYF. Full variable domain (missing parts from reference TRBV7-9 and TRBJ2-7): DTGVSQNPRHKITKRGQNVTFRCDPISEHNRLYWYRQTLGQGPEFLTYFQNEAQLEKSRLLSDRFSAERPKGSFSTLEIQRTEQGDSAMYLCASSTPGNGNEQYFGPGTRLTVT.

This sequence joins TRBV15 and TRBJ1-4, with 8 bases aligning to TRBD1. Per germline, CDR1 LNHNV and CDR2 YYDKDF (reference sequence). The ends lost 3 bases at V and 0 bases at J; junction bases unmatched: 3. CDR3 size: 16 residues. CDR3 bases: TGTGCCACCAGCAGGGGGACAGGTGCAACTAATGAAAAACTGTTTTTT. Protein: CATSRGTGATNEKLFF.